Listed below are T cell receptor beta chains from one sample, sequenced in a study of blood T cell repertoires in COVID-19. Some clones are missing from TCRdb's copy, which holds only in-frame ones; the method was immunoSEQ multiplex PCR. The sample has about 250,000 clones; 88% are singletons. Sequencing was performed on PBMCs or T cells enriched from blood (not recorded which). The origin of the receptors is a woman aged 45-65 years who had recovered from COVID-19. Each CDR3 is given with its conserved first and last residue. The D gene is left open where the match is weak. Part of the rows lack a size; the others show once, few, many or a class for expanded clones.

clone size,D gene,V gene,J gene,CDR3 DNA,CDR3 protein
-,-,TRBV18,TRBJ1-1,TGTGCCAGCTCACCGGTGGTACAGATGAACACTGAAGCTTTCTTT,CASSPVVQMNTEAFF
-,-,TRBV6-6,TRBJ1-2,TGTGCCAGCAGTTACTCGTCCCAGGGGAGTTGGTATGGCTACACCTTC,CASSYSSQGSWYGYTF
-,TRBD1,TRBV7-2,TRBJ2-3,TGTGCCAGCAGCTCTAGGACAGGGTCGGATACGCAGTATTTT,CASSSRTGSDTQYF
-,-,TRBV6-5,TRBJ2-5,TGTGCCAGCAGTCTCGACGGGAGAGTCGGCCAGACCCAGTACTTC,CASSLDGRVGQTQYF
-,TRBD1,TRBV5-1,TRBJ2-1,TGCGCCAGCAGTTCAAACTTCGGACAGGGCAATTACAATGAGCAGTTCTTC,CASSSNFGQGNYNEQFF
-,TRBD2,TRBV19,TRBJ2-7,TGTGCCAGTAGTGTACTAGCGGGAGGGGGCGAGCAGTACTTC,CASSVLAGGGEQYF
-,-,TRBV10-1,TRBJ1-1,TGCGCCAGCAGTGTTGAGCGGAACACTGAAGCTTTCTTT,CASSVERNTEAFF
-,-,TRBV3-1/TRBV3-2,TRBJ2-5,TGTGCCAGCAGCCACAACCAAGAGACCCAGTACTTC,CASSHNQETQYF
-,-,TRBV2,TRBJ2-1,TGTGCCAGCAGTGCCGGAGTTTTCTACAATGAGCAGTTCTTC,CASSAGVFYNEQFF
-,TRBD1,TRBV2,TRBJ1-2,TGTGCCAGCAGTGAAGCGCTCCTGACAGGGTATGGCTACACCTTC,CASSEALLTGYGYTF
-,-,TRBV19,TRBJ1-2,TGTGCCAGTAGTATAGCTTCGACAGCCCAGCAATATGGCTACACCTTC,CASSIASTAQQYGYTF
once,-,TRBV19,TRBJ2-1,TGTGCCAGTAGTCCCCCCGGACTACAAGACAATGAGCAGTTCTTC,CASSPPGLQDNEQFF
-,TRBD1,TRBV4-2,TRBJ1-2,TGTGCCAGCAGCCCTGAACAGGGGAACTATGGCTACACCTTC,CASSPEQGNYGYTF
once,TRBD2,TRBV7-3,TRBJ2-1,TGTGCCAGCAGCTTAACGGTTGGTAGCGGGAGATCGGAGTTCTTC,CASSLTVGSGRSEFF
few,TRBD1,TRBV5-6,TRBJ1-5,TGTGCCAGCAGCTTTCGACAGGGGGCCGGCAATCAGCCCCAGCATTTT,CASSFRQGAGNQPQHF
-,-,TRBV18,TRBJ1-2,TGTGCCAGCTCACCAACGGGCTATGGCTACACCTTC,CASSPTGYGYTF
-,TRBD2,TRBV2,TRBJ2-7,TGTGCCAGCAGTGAAGCCGGGAGGGCCCTCTCGTACGAGCAGTACTTC,CASSEAGRALSYEQYF
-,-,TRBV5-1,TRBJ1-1,TGCGCCAGCAGCTTGGTGACAAACACTGAAGCTTTCTTT,CASSLVTNTEAFF
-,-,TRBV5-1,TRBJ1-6,TGCGCCAGCAGCCCTGGGGCGAGCTCCTATAATTCACCCCTCCACTTT,CASSPGASSYNSPLHF
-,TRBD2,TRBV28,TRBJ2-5,TGTGCCAGCAGTTTTGCCGGGACTAGCGGGAGGGCTATTGGGACCCAGTACTTC,CASSFAGTSGRAIGTQYF
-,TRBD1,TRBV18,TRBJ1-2,TGTGCCAGCTCACCACCGGGCCCGGGACAGGGTGTTTATGGCTACACCTTC,CASSPPGPGQGVYGYTF
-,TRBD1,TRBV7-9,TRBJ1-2,TGTGCCAGCAGCCCGCAACAGGGGCTTCTGCTCAACTATGGCTACACCTTC,CASSPQQGLLLNYGYTF
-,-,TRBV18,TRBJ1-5,TGTGCCAGCTCACCCACAGGGCTAATCAATCAGCCCCAGCATTTT,CASSPTGLINQPQHF
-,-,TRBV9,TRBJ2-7,TGTGCCAGCAGCGTTTCGACTGGAAGCTCCTACGAGCAGTACTTC,CASSVSTGSSYEQYF
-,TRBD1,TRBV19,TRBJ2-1,TGTGCCAGTAGTATCCGTCCGGGACAGGGGGCGAAAGGGTTGGAGCAGTTCTTC,CASSIRPGQGAKGLEQFF
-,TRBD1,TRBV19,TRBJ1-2,TGTGCCAGTGGATCGGGACAGGGCTATGGCTACACCTTC,CASGSGQGYGYTF
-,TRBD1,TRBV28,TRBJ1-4,TGTGCCAGCAGTTTAGGCAGGGGGTTGGGAACTAATGAAAAACTGTTTTTT,CASSLGRGLGTNEKLFF
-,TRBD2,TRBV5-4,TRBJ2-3,TGTGCCAGCAGCTTGGGAGGGAGGGGCGGCACAGATACGCAGTATTTT,CASSLGGRGGTDTQYF
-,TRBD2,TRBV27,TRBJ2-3,TGTGCCAGCAGTTTATACCTAGCGGGAACAGATACGCAGTATTTT,CASSLYLAGTDTQYF
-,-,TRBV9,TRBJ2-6,TGTGCCAGCAGCCTTACAGCGGGTACCTCTGGGGCCAACGTCCTGACTTTC,CASSLTAGTSGANVLTF
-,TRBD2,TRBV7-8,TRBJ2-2,TGTGCCAGCAGGAAGAGCTGGCGGGAGAGTCCGGCCGGGGAGCTGTTTTTT,CASRKSWRESPAGELFF
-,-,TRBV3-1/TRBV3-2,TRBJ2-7,TGTGCCGCAGGGTTAACCTACGAGCAGTACTTC,CAAGLTYEQYF
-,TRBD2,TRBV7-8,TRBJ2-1,TGTGCCAGCAGCTCCGGGACTAGCGGGAGGGGGGCCTACAATGAGCAGTTCTTC,CASSSGTSGRGAYNEQFF
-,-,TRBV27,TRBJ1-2,TGTGCCAGCAGCTTTATGGAGGGAGAGGGCTACACCTTC,CASSFMEGEGYTF
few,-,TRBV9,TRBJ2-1,TGTGCCAGCAGCGTACGTCCTTCGAGCTCCTACAATGAGCAGTTCTTC,CASSVRPSSSYNEQFF
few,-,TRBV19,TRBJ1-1,TGTGCCAGTAGTACTCGGACAAACACTGAAGCTTTCTTT,CASSTRTNTEAFF
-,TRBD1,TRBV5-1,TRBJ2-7,TGCGCCAGCAGCTCAGGACAGGGGGCATGGTACGAGCAGTACTTC,CASSSGQGAWYEQYF
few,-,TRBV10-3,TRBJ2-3,TGTGCCATCAGTGCGGGTACCCGGTCAGATACGCAGTATTTT,CAISAGTRSDTQYF
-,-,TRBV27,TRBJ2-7,TGTGCCAGCAGTTGGGGACAAGAGATCTCCTACGAGCAGTACTTC,CASSWGQEISYEQYF
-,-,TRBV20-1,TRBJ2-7,TGCAGTGCTAGAGTTGTCGGCGAGCAGTACTTC,CSARVVGEQYF
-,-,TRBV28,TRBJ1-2,TGTGCCAGCAGTTTGGGTCCCGTACAGGGACGTGGCTACACCTTC,CASSLGPVQGRGYTF
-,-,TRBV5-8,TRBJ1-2,TGTGCCAGCAGCTTGGACAGGGTGATCTATGGCTACACCTTC,CASSLDRVIYGYTF
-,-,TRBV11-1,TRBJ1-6,TGTGCCAGCAGCCAAGGACTGGCGGGTTCACCCCTCCACTTT,CASSQGLAGSPLHF
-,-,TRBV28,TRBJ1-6,TGTGCCAGCAGTTCGAGGACGGGACTTTGGGCCCTCCACTTT,CASSSRTGLWALHF
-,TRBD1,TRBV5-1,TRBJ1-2,TGCGCCAGCAGAACAGGGGTTGTTAACTATGGCTACACCTTC,CASRTGVVNYGYTF